The 10 T cell receptor beta chains below come from one sample, sequenced in a study of blood T cell repertoires in COVID-19. Repertoires were generated with immunoSEQ multiplex PCR, while TCRdb's copy carries only in-frame clones and drops some. The table lists some 390,000 clones, 85% to 90% of them singletons. The sample taken for sequencing was peripheral blood. All receptors come from a human donor in a cohort sampled during active COVID-19.

Only one count was recorded for this clone. The chain employs TRBV5-1 and TRBJ2-7; TRBD1 matches 7 bases. This CDR3 spans 15 amino acids. CDR1 is SGHRS, CDR2 YFSETQ, per germline. The V segment lost 0 bases and the J segment 2 bases; nucleotides outside the gene matches: 5. The CDR3 reads CASSLVSGQAYEQYF. The CDR3 DNA reads TGCGCCAGCAGCTTGGTTTCAGGACAGGCCTACGAGCAGTACTTC.

This CDR3 reads CASSLSREAGRSSQPQHF. The CDR3 bases are TGTGCCAGTAGTTTATCCCGGGAGGCAGGTCGTTCGAGTCAGCCCCAGCATTTT. V and J are TRBV19 and TRBJ1-5; D remains ambiguous. The CDR3 totals 18 residues. Trimming removed 5 bases from V and 6 bases from J, with 26 bases in between. The germline V gene has CDR1 LNHDA and CDR2 SQIVND (reference sequence).

The chain is built from TRBV5-6 and TRBJ2-7, with D unresolved. Trimming left V 4 bases short and J 3 bases short, with 14 bases between. CDR1 SGHDT and CDR2 YYEEEE come from the germline V gene. This CDR3 spans 14 amino acids. The CDR3 loop is CASSPTPGSYEQYF. In nucleotides, the CDR3 is TGTGCCAGCAGCCCCACCCCTGGTAGCTACGAGCAGTACTTC. Using reference TRBV5-6 and TRBJ2-7 for the parts outside the CDR3, the full variable domain is DAGVTQSPTHLIKTRGQQVTLRCSPKSGHDTVSWYQQALGQGPQFIFQYYEEEERQRGNFPDRFSGHQFPNYSSELNVNALLLGDSALYLCASSPTPGSYEQYFGPGTRLTVT.

This clone was detected a few times. CDR3 bases: TGTGCCAGCAGCCAAGAAACCGGCTCGGGACTGGGGGAGCAGTACTTC. Protein product: CASSQETGSGLGEQYF. The rearrangement links TRBV4-2 to TRBJ2-7; a weak D match, TRBD2 (6 bases). V gave up 0 bases and J gave up 7 bases, with 19 bases separating them. Per the germline V gene, CDR1 is LGHNA and CDR2 is YNFKEQ. This CDR3 comprises 16 residues.

The J gene is TRBJ1-2, the V gene TRBV3-1 (or the pseudogene TRBV3-2); D perhaps matches TRBD1 (6 bases). This CDR3 has 13 residues. The germline V gene encodes CDR1 LGHDT and CDR2 YNNKEL (reference sequence). V was trimmed by 4 bases and J by 3 bases, leaving 9 bases between them. The CDR3 coding sequence is TGTGCCAGCAGCCGTCCAGGGGACTATGGCTACACCTTC. Translation gives CASSRPGDYGYTF.

The DNA of the CDR3 is TGTGCCAGTGCCTGGGACAACAACAATGAGCAGTTCTTC. Its protein product is CASAWDNNNEQFF. The chain joins TRBV19 to TRBJ2-1; D may be TRBD1 (6 bases). V was shortened by 8 bases and J by 5 bases, with 13 bases between the two germline ends. The germline gives CDR1 LNHDA, CDR2 SQIVND (reference sequence). The CDR3 is 13 residues long.

The chain is built from TRBV7-2 and TRBJ1-5; D ambiguous. CDR3 length: 15 amino acids. CDR1 and CDR2 (germline): SGHTA, FQGNSA. Trimming removed 5 bases from V and 4 bases from J, with 15 bases in between. The DNA of the CDR3 is TGTGCCAGCAGCCGGTGGTGGAGTCAGAATCAGCCCCAGCATTTT. Translation gives CASSRWWSQNQPQHF.

This chain uses TRBV6-5 with TRBJ2-1; tentative D call: TRBD1 (6 bases). Germline CDR1 reads MNHEY; CDR2 reads SVGAGI. The CDR3 length is 15 residues. The germline V and J ends were trimmed by 7 bases and 6 bases, with 19 bases remaining between them. The CDR3 nucleotides are TGTGCCAGCACCAGGGACACCGCTGTTTTCAATGAGCAGTTCTTC. Its translation: CASTRDTAVFNEQFF.

The genes are TRBV7-3 and TRBJ2-1; 8 nucleotides line up with TRBD2. Germline V gives CDR1 SGHTA, CDR2 FQGTGA. CDR3 size: 14 residues. V shed 2 bases and J 9 bases; nucleotides not matched to a gene: 6. CDR3 residues: CASSLAGGYTEQFF. The CDR3 nucleotides are TGTGCCAGCAGCTTAGCGGGGGGCTATACTGAGCAGTTCTTC. The entire variable domain, with the rest obtained from reference TRBV7-3 and TRBJ2-1, is as follows: GAGVSQTPSNKVTEKGKYVELRCDPISGHTALYWYRQSLGQGPEFLIYFQGTGAADDSGLPNDRFFAVRPEGSVSTLKIQRTERGDSAVYLCASSLAGGYTEQFFGPGTRLTVL.

V gene TRBV10-2 combines with J gene TRBJ2-7; possible D gene TRBD2, 5 bases. Trimming took 6 bases from V and 3 from J, leaving 15 bases between them. The CDR3 loop spans 14 amino acids. In germline, CDR1 is WSHSY, CDR2 SAAADI. The CDR3 nucleotides are TGCGCCAGCAGCTCACTAGTTAGGGACTACGAGCAGTACTTC. Amino acids: CASSSLVRDYEQYF.